This T cell receptor (beta chain) was sequenced for a study of Ad26.COV2.S vaccination and SARS-CoV-2 variants. Only in-frame clones appear in the TCRdb table, and some are missing; sequencing was by immunoSEQ multiplex PCR. The sample has around 380,000 clones; roughly nine tenths are singletons. V gave up 2 bases and J gave up 1 base; unmatched junction bases: 7. In germline, CDR1 is MNHNS, CDR2 SASEGT. The CDR3 covers 16 residues. This sample's treatment: approximately 18 received Ad26.COV2.S at low or high dose, single or two shots; about 5 received placebo; per-sample allocation not given. On day 63 after the first injection, vaccine and placebo recipients gave samples.

This receptor was identified in a person aged 18-65 years who received the Ad26.COV2.S COVID-19 vaccine or a placebo. Sequencing used peripheral blood, obtained in a trial of Ad26.COV2.S vaccine versus placebo. The V gene is TRBV6-1, the J gene TRBJ2-5, with 7 positions matching TRBD2. In nucleotides, the CDR3 is TGTGCCAGCAGTGAATTTTGGGGGGGAGTCCAAGAGACCCAGTACTTC. It specifies CASSEFWGGVQETQYF.